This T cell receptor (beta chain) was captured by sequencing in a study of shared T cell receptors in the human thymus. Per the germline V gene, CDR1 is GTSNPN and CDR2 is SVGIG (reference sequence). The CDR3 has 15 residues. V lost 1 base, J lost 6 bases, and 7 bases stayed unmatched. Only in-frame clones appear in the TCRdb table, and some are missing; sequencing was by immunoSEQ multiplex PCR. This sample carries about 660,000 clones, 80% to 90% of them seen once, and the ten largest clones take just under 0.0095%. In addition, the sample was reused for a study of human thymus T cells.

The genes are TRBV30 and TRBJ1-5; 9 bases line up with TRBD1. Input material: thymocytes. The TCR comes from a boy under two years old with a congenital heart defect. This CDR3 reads CAWSGDRESGQPQHF. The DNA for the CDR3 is TGTGCCTGGAGTGGGGACAGGGAGTCTGGTCAGCCCCAGCATTTT.